Reported below is one TCR beta chain. The data were taken from a study of blood T cell repertoires in COVID-19. As for the study in general: Acute and convalescent COVID-19 samples came from the United States, Italy and Spain. In each case, the material was cDNA or gDNA derived from T cells, B-cell-depleted T cells, or PBMCs.

In the authors' workflow: Researchers report that nucleated cell counts were estimated from reference gene primer amplification. Produced via immunoSEQ multiplex PCR; TCRdb's table is partial and in-frame only. V and J calls and clone size are given by that table; D and trimming were obtained from the DNA. The table includes about 290,000 clones, about 85% detected once. The length of the CDR3 is 17 residues. The ends lost 6 bases at V and 9 bases at J; junction bases unmatched: 17. In germline, CDR1 is MNHEY, CDR2 SMNVEV (reference sequence). The rearrangement joins TRBV27 to TRBJ2-1; 10 bases fit TRBD2. What was sequenced was peripheral blood. The source of this sequence is a woman aged 45-60 years with active or convalescent COVID-19. The CDR3 region is CASRAFGLAGVGVEQFF. The DNA of the CDR3 is TGTGCCAGCAGGGCCTTCGGGCTAGCGGGAGTCGGGGTTGAGCAGTTCTTC.